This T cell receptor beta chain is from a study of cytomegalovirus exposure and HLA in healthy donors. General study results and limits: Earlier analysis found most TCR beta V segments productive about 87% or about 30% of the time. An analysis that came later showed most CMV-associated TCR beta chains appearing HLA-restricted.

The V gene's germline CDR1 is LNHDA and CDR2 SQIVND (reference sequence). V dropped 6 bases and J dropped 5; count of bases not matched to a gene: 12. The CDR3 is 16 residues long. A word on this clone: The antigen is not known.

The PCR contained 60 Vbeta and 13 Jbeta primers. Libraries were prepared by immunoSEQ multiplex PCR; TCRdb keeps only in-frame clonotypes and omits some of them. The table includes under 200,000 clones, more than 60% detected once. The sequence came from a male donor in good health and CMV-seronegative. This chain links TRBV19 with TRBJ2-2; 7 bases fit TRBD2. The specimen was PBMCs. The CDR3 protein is CASSRAGGRATGELFF. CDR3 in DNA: TGTGCCAGTAGCCGTGCCGGCGGGAGAGCTACCGGGGAGCTGTTTTTT.